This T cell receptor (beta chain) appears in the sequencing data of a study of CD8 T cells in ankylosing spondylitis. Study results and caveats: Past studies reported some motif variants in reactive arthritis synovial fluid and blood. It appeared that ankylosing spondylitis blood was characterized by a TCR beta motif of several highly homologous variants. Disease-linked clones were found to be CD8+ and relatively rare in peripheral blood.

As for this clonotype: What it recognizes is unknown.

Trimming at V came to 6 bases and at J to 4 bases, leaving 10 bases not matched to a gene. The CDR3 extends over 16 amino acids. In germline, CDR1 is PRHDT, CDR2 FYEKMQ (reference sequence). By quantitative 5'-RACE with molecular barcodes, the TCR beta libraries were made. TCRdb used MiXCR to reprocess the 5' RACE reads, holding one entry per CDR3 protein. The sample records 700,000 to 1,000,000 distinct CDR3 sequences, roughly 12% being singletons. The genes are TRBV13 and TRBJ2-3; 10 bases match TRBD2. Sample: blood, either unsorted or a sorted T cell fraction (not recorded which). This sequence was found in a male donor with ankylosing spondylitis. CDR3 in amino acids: CASSRTSGSRADTQYF. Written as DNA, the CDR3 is TGTGCCAGCAGTCGGACTAGCGGTTCTAGGGCAGATACGCAGTATTTT.